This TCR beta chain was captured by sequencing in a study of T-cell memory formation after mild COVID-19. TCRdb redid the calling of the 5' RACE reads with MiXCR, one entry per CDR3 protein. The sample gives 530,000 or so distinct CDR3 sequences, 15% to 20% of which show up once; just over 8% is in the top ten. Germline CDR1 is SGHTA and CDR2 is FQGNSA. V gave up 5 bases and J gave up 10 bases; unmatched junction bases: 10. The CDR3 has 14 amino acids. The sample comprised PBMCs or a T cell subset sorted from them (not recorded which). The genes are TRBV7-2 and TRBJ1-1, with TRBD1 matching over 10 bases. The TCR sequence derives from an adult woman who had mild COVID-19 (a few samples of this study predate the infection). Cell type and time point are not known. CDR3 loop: CASSPDAGTGAAFF. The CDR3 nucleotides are TGTGCCAGCAGCCCAGACGCCGGGACAGGGGCAGCTTTCTTT.